These T cell receptor beta chains were read from a single sample in a study of T cell responses to AZD1222 COVID-19 vaccine. The assay was immunoSEQ multiplex PCR, and TCRdb's table has in-frame clones only and misses some. The sample holds around 88,000 clones, about 86% seen once. The starting material was peripheral blood, obtained on day 0 of MenACWY control vaccination. These receptor sequences come from an adult in good health. Each CDR3 is given with its conserved first and last residue. A D gene is named only where the DNA matches it firmly. Clone sizes are given selectively: once, few, many, or a class where the clone is expanded.

clone size: once; D gene: -; CDR3 length: 13; J gene: TRBJ1-5; V gene: TRBV27; CDR3 protein: CASSRGADQPQHF; CDR3 DNA: TGTGCCAGCAGTAGGGGAGCGGATCAGCCCCAGCATTTT
clone size: -; D gene: TRBD2; CDR3 length: 18; J gene: TRBJ2-1; V gene: TRBV7-2; CDR3 protein: CASSLAGRRLAGINEQFF; CDR3 DNA: TGTGCCAGCAGCTTAGCGGGGAGGAGGCTAGCGGGTATCAATGAGCAGTTCTTC
clone size: -; D gene: -; CDR3 length: 15; J gene: TRBJ1-5; V gene: TRBV4-2; CDR3 protein: CASSQDIRTREPQHF; CDR3 DNA: TGTGCCAGCAGCCAAGATATCCGTACCCGGGAGCCCCAGCATTTT
clone size: -; D gene: -; CDR3 length: 14; J gene: TRBJ1-2; V gene: TRBV7-9; CDR3 protein: CASSLNSWENGYTF; CDR3 DNA: TGTGCCAGCAGCTTAAATTCATGGGAAAATGGCTACACCTTC
clone size: -; D gene: TRBD2; CDR3 length: 17; J gene: TRBJ2-2; V gene: TRBV19; CDR3 protein: CASRGTSGGPNTGELFF; CDR3 DNA: TGTGCCAGTAGAGGGACTAGCGGGGGGCCCAACACCGGGGAGCTGTTTTTT
clone size: -; D gene: TRBD1; CDR3 length: 15; J gene: TRBJ1-4; V gene: TRBV11-2; CDR3 protein: CASSWAGGGNEKLFF; CDR3 DNA: TGTGCCAGCAGCTGGGCAGGGGGCGGAAATGAAAAACTGTTTTTT
clone size: -; D gene: -; CDR3 length: 15; J gene: TRBJ1-6; V gene: TRBV7-2; CDR3 protein: CASSTGAQARSPLHF; CDR3 DNA: TGTGCCAGCTCAACCGGGGCCCAGGCACGTTCACCCCTCCACTTT
clone size: -; D gene: -; CDR3 length: 14; J gene: TRBJ1-1; V gene: TRBV9; CDR3 protein: CASSVTGTFTEAFF; CDR3 DNA: TGTGCCAGCAGCGTAACCGGGACGTTCACTGAAGCTTTCTTT
clone size: -; D gene: -; CDR3 length: 12; J gene: TRBJ1-1; V gene: TRBV28; CDR3 protein: CASSLGGEVAFF; CDR3 DNA: TGTGCCAGCAGCCTGGGGGGGGAGGTTGCTTTCTTT
clone size: -; D gene: -; CDR3 length: 10; J gene: TRBJ1-1; V gene: TRBV20-1; CDR3 protein: CSAVAHGAFF; CDR3 DNA: TGCAGTGCAGTGGCCCACGGAGCTTTCTTT
clone size: -; D gene: -; CDR3 length: 15; J gene: TRBJ2-3; V gene: TRBV5-6; CDR3 protein: CASSLGRRHTDTQYF; CDR3 DNA: TGTGCCAGCAGCTTGGGCAGGAGGCACACAGATACGCAGTATTTT
clone size: few; D gene: -; CDR3 length: 14; J gene: TRBJ1-1; V gene: TRBV10-3; CDR3 protein: CAIRGSEGGLEAFF; CDR3 DNA: TGTGCCATCAGGGGGAGTGAGGGAGGCCTTGAAGCTTTCTTT
clone size: once; D gene: TRBD1; CDR3 length: 17; J gene: TRBJ2-1; V gene: TRBV11-3; CDR3 protein: CASSLDLRDRGLDEQFF; CDR3 DNA: TGTGCCAGCAGCTTAGATCTGCGGGACAGGGGATTGGATGAGCAGTTCTTC
clone size: -; D gene: -; CDR3 length: 13; J gene: TRBJ2-7; V gene: TRBV29-1; CDR3 protein: CSVEPGRAGEQYF; CDR3 DNA: TGCAGCGTTGAACCGGGCAGGGCAGGCGAGCAGTACTTC
clone size: -; D gene: -; CDR3 length: 13; J gene: TRBJ2-1; V gene: TRBV7-8; CDR3 protein: CASSLRLGNEQFF; CDR3 DNA: TGTGCCAGCAGCTTACGCTTGGGAAATGAGCAGTTCTTC
clone size: -; D gene: TRBD2; CDR3 length: 15; J gene: TRBJ2-1; V gene: TRBV3-1/TRBV3-2; CDR3 protein: CASSQDPGGYNEQFF; CDR3 DNA: TGTGCCAGCAGCCAAGATCCGGGGGGGTACAATGAGCAGTTCTTC
clone size: -; D gene: TRBD1; CDR3 length: 15; J gene: TRBJ2-7; V gene: TRBV6-2/TRBV6-3; CDR3 protein: CASSRWTGDEYEQYF; CDR3 DNA: TGTGCCAGCAGCCGCTGGACAGGGGATGAGTACGAGCAGTACTTC
clone size: few; D gene: -; CDR3 length: 16; J gene: TRBJ1-3; V gene: TRBV2; CDR3 protein: CASSDSGRSSGNTIYF; CDR3 DNA: TGTGCCAGCAGTGACTCGGGACGGAGCTCTGGAAACACCATATATTTT
clone size: -; D gene: -; CDR3 length: 16; J gene: TRBJ2-2; V gene: TRBV19; CDR3 protein: CASSTWRGRETGELFF; CDR3 DNA: TGTGCCAGTAGTACCTGGCGGGGGCGGGAAACCGGGGAGCTGTTTTTT
clone size: -; D gene: TRBD2; CDR3 length: 15; J gene: TRBJ2-3; V gene: TRBV7-9; CDR3 protein: CASSRTSGGSDTQYF; CDR3 DNA: TGTGCCAGCAGCCGGACTAGCGGGGGCTCGGATACGCAGTATTTT
clone size: -; D gene: -; CDR3 length: 16; J gene: TRBJ2-7; V gene: TRBV5-5; CDR3 protein: CASSRNGGGSSYEQYF; CDR3 DNA: TGTGCCAGCAGCCGGAACGGAGGGGGCAGCTCCTACGAGCAGTACTTC
clone size: -; D gene: TRBD1; CDR3 length: 18; J gene: TRBJ1-2; V gene: TRBV4-2; CDR3 protein: CASSQGQPGQGIGDGYTF; CDR3 DNA: TGTGCCAGCAGCCAAGGTCAACCGGGACAGGGGATCGGTGATGGCTACACCTTC
clone size: -; D gene: TRBD1; CDR3 length: 17; J gene: TRBJ1-3; V gene: TRBV5-5; CDR3 protein: CASSLMGQGVSGNTIYF; CDR3 DNA: TGTGCCAGCAGCTTGATGGGGCAGGGGGTATCTGGAAACACCATATATTTT
clone size: -; D gene: TRBD1; CDR3 length: 15; J gene: TRBJ1-2; V gene: TRBV6-6; CDR3 protein: CASSYSDRGFDGYTF; CDR3 DNA: TGTGCCAGCAGTTACTCGGACAGGGGATTCGATGGCTACACCTTC
clone size: -; D gene: TRBD2; CDR3 length: 16; J gene: TRBJ2-1; V gene: TRBV18; CDR3 protein: CASSPTSGGEYNEQFF; CDR3 DNA: TGTGCCAGCTCACCGACTAGCGGGGGCGAGTACAATGAGCAGTTCTTC
clone size: -; D gene: -; CDR3 length: 15; J gene: TRBJ2-2; V gene: TRBV4-3; CDR3 protein: CASSPGTINTGELFF; CDR3 DNA: TGCGCCAGCAGCCCAGGAACTATTAACACCGGGGAGCTGTTTTTT
clone size: -; D gene: -; CDR3 length: 13; J gene: TRBJ2-5; V gene: TRBV27; CDR3 protein: CASSPVDIETQYF; CDR3 DNA: TGTGCCAGCAGTCCCGTCGACATAGAGACCCAGTACTTC
clone size: -; D gene: -; CDR3 length: 13; J gene: TRBJ1-1; V gene: TRBV18; CDR3 protein: CASSPGVNTEAFF; CDR3 DNA: TGTGCCAGCTCACCCGGAGTTAACACTGAAGCTTTCTTT
clone size: -; D gene: -; CDR3 length: 13; J gene: TRBJ1-1; V gene: TRBV12-3/TRBV12-4; CDR3 protein: CASSNQGNTEAFF; CDR3 DNA: TGTGCCAGCAGCAACCAGGGGAACACTGAAGCTTTCTTT
clone size: large; D gene: -; CDR3 length: 18; J gene: TRBJ2-2; V gene: TRBV7-9; CDR3 protein: CASSGDRRGGTNTGELFF; CDR3 DNA: TGTGCCAGCAGCGGAGACCGTCGCGGGGGCACGAACACCGGGGAGCTGTTTTTT
clone size: -; D gene: -; CDR3 length: 12; J gene: TRBJ1-6; V gene: TRBV27; CDR3 protein: CASSLGNSPLHF; CDR3 DNA: TGTGCCAGCAGTTTGGGGAATTCACCCCTCCACTTT
clone size: -; D gene: TRBD1; CDR3 length: 14; J gene: TRBJ2-7; V gene: TRBV5-1; CDR3 protein: CASSFTGDSYEQYF; CDR3 DNA: TGCGCCAGCAGCTTTACAGGGGATTCCTACGAGCAGTACTTC
clone size: -; D gene: TRBD1; CDR3 length: 18; J gene: TRBJ2-7; V gene: TRBV6-7; CDR3 protein: CASSPIRSGTGGSYEQYF; CDR3 DNA: TGTGCCAGCAGTCCGATACGATCCGGGACAGGGGGATCCTACGAGCAGTACTTC
clone size: -; D gene: -; CDR3 length: 13; J gene: TRBJ2-1; V gene: TRBV5-4; CDR3 protein: CASSPILGDEQFF; CDR3 DNA: TGTGCCAGCAGCCCTATCCTAGGGGATGAGCAGTTCTTC
clone size: -; D gene: -; CDR3 length: 13; J gene: TRBJ2-5; V gene: TRBV4-2; CDR3 protein: CASSQNFQETQYF; CDR3 DNA: TGTGCCAGCAGCCAAAATTTCCAAGAGACCCAGTACTTC
clone size: -; D gene: -; CDR3 length: 14; J gene: TRBJ1-4; V gene: TRBV7-9; CDR3 protein: CASSPREWDEKLFF; CDR3 DNA: TGTGCCAGCAGCCCTCGGGAGTGGGATGAAAAACTGTTTTTT
clone size: -; D gene: -; CDR3 length: 13; J gene: TRBJ1-1; V gene: TRBV5-1; CDR3 protein: CASSPDSVSEAFF; CDR3 DNA: TGCGCCAGCAGTCCGGACAGTGTCTCTGAAGCTTTCTTT
clone size: -; D gene: -; CDR3 length: 14; J gene: TRBJ2-2; V gene: TRBV28; CDR3 protein: CASSLGRNTGELFF; CDR3 DNA: TGTGCCAGCAGTTTAGGCAGGAACACCGGGGAGCTGTTTTTT
clone size: -; D gene: -; CDR3 length: 16; J gene: TRBJ1-3; V gene: TRBV6-2/TRBV6-3; CDR3 protein: CASSFDRDYSGNTIYF; CDR3 DNA: TGTGCCAGCAGTTTCGATCGGGACTACTCTGGAAACACCATATATTTT
clone size: once; D gene: -; CDR3 length: 13; J gene: TRBJ1-2; V gene: TRBV3-1/TRBV3-2; CDR3 protein: CASSLSQGGGYTF; CDR3 DNA: TGTGCCAGCAGCCTATCTCAGGGAGGTGGCTACACCTTC
clone size: once; D gene: TRBD1; CDR3 length: 15; J gene: TRBJ1-4; V gene: TRBV18; CDR3 protein: CASSPSQGADEKLFF; CDR3 DNA: TGTGCCAGCTCACCGTCACAGGGGGCGGATGAAAAACTGTTTTTT
clone size: once; D gene: -; CDR3 length: 14; J gene: TRBJ2-1; V gene: TRBV7-2; CDR3 protein: CASSFTRTVNEQFF; CDR3 DNA: TGTGCCAGCAGCTTTACCCGGACTGTCAATGAGCAGTTCTTC
clone size: few; D gene: -; CDR3 length: 14; J gene: TRBJ2-3; V gene: TRBV7-9; CDR3 protein: CASSSRLGADTQYF; CDR3 DNA: TGTGCCAGCAGCTCTCGACTAGGAGCAGATACGCAGTATTTT
clone size: -; D gene: TRBD2; CDR3 length: 18; J gene: TRBJ2-3; V gene: TRBV5-1; CDR3 protein: CASSRLAGGTTSTDTQYF; CDR3 DNA: TGCGCCAGCAGCAGACTAGCGGGGGGAACAACTAGCACAGATACGCAGTATTTT
clone size: -; D gene: -; CDR3 length: 13; J gene: TRBJ1-5; V gene: TRBV18; CDR3 protein: CASSPDGGQPQHF; CDR3 DNA: TGTGCCAGCTCACCAGATGGTGGTCAGCCCCAGCATTTT
clone size: -; D gene: TRBD1; CDR3 length: 16; J gene: TRBJ2-7; V gene: TRBV7-2; CDR3 protein: CASSPWTGGKPYEQYF; CDR3 DNA: TGTGCCAGCAGCCCATGGACAGGGGGCAAACCCTACGAGCAGTACTTC
clone size: -; D gene: TRBD1; CDR3 length: 17; J gene: TRBJ1-4; V gene: TRBV15; CDR3 protein: CATSRAPHRGRDEKLFF; CDR3 DNA: TGTGCCACCAGCAGAGCACCACACAGGGGCCGAGATGAAAAACTGTTTTTT
clone size: -; D gene: -; CDR3 length: 16; J gene: TRBJ1-2; V gene: TRBV7-6; CDR3 protein: CASSLGVGEMDYGYTF; CDR3 DNA: TGTGCCAGCAGCTTAGGTGTAGGGGAGATGGACTATGGCTACACCTTC
clone size: -; D gene: -; CDR3 length: 16; J gene: TRBJ2-1; V gene: TRBV30; CDR3 protein: CAWRAGVESAYNEQFF; CDR3 DNA: TGTGCCTGGAGAGCCGGGGTCGAGTCCGCCTACAATGAGCAGTTCTTC
clone size: -; D gene: -; CDR3 length: 14; J gene: TRBJ2-7; V gene: TRBV6-5; CDR3 protein: CASSYREGSYEQYF; CDR3 DNA: TGTGCCAGCAGTTACAGGGAAGGGTCCTACGAGCAGTACTTC
clone size: -; D gene: TRBD1; CDR3 length: 15; J gene: TRBJ1-1; V gene: TRBV2; CDR3 protein: CASSDWDRGYTEAFF; CDR3 DNA: TGTGCCAGCAGTGATTGGGACAGGGGGTACACTGAAGCTTTCTTT
clone size: -; D gene: -; CDR3 length: 19; J gene: TRBJ1-1; V gene: TRBV28; CDR3 protein: CASPPSMAYTGLRDTEAFF; CDR3 DNA: TGTGCCAGCCCACCGTCGATGGCCTACACAGGGTTGCGGGACACTGAAGCTTTCTTT
clone size: -; D gene: -; CDR3 length: 12; J gene: TRBJ2-5; V gene: TRBV7-8; CDR3 protein: CASRGTGETQYF; CDR3 DNA: TGTGCCAGCAGGGGGACCGGGGAGACCCAGTACTTC
clone size: once; D gene: TRBD2; CDR3 length: 16; J gene: TRBJ2-1; V gene: TRBV14; CDR3 protein: CASRPLLAPFYNEQFF; CDR3 DNA: TGTGCCAGTCGCCCACTACTAGCGCCCTTTTACAATGAGCAGTTCTTC
clone size: -; D gene: -; CDR3 length: 14; J gene: TRBJ2-1; V gene: TRBV11-3; CDR3 protein: CASSLGGDYNEQFF; CDR3 DNA: TGTGCCAGCAGCTTAGGGGGAGACTACAATGAGCAGTTCTTC